These 20 T cell receptor beta chains were all obtained from the same sample, sequenced in a study of CXCR3-negative and CXCR3-positive naive CD8 T cells. Whole-study results and caveats: TRB CDR3s of CXCR3-positive naive cells were more hydrophobic than those of CXCR3-negative naive cells.

The libraries of TRB cDNA were prepared using 5' RACE with UMI labels. TCRdb reprocessed the 5' RACE reads and stores each CDR3 protein as one record, lacking DNA. In total, the table holds about 120,000 distinct CDR3 sequences. Their recognized antigens are unknown. The sequencing sample was made of naive CXCR3+ CD8+ T cells from blood. The subset is: CD45RO-CCR7+CD27+CD95- naive CD8+ T cells expressing CXCR3 (TNR3+). These receptors were taken from a human donor in good health. Some clones in this sample may be carry-over from other donors' samples.

V and J are TRBV7-9 and TRBJ2-7; TCRdb gives TRBD1 as the D gene, but with no DNA this cannot be confirmed. The germline V gene has CDR1 SEHNR and CDR2 FQNEAQ (reference sequence). The CDR3 is 20 amino acids. The chain's CDR3 is CASSLEGTVFNLPSDYEQYF.

V usage is TRBV12-3 or TRBV12-4 and J usage is TRBJ2-7. The CDR3 sequence is 14 residues long. CDR3 region: CASSFSLADYEQYF.

The chain links TRBV9 to TRBJ2-1. Germline V gene sequence: CDR1 SGDLS, CDR2 YYNGEE. The CDR3 contains 12 residues. CDR3 sequence reads: CASSEGYNEQFF.

J is TRBJ1-1 and V is TRBV5-4; TCRdb's assignment of TRBD1 cannot be checked, as there is no DNA. This CDR3 has 17 amino acids. Germline-derived CDR1 and CDR2 are SGHNT and YYREEE (reference sequence). CDR3: CASSLGDRGLDGTEAFF.

V is TRBV29-1 and J is TRBJ2-5; TCRdb's D gene call, TRBD1, goes unchecked for lack of DNA. Germline CDR1 reads SQVTM; CDR2 reads ANQGSEA. The CDR3 has 13 amino acids. The CDR3 protein is CSVEGAVPETQYF.

This chain joins TRBV11-2 and TRBJ2-5; no DNA is available, so the TRBD1 call from TCRdb remains unchecked. The CDR3 has 13 amino acids. From germline, CDR1 is SGHAT and CDR2 FQNNGV. The CDR3 reads CASSSTGEETQYF.

This rearrangement joins TRBV7-9 to TRBJ2-1; TCRdb's D gene call, TRBD2, goes unchecked for lack of DNA. CDR1 is SEHNR, CDR2 FQNEAQ, per germline (reference sequence). The CDR3 runs to 13 residues. The CDR3 region is CASSSPRSDEQFF.

The chain has TRBV27 and TRBJ2-3. This CDR3 comprises 13 residues. Germline values: CDR1 MNHEY, CDR2 SMNVEV (reference sequence). The CDR3 sequence is CASSPFATDTQYF.

CDR3 amino acids: CASSLESRSNYGYTF. This chain connects TRBV7-9 to TRBJ1-2. This CDR3 spans 15 amino acids. The germline CDR1 and CDR2 sequences are SEHNR and FQNEAQ (reference sequence).

This rearrangement joins TRBV9 to TRBJ2-7; the D gene TCRdb calls, TRBD1, cannot be checked with no DNA. This CDR3 region has 13 residues. Germline V lookup: CDR1 SGDLS, CDR2 YYNGEE. The CDR3 region is CASSPEGEYEQYF.

The chain couples TRBV28 to TRBJ1-1. This CDR3 is 13 amino acids long. Germline V gene sequence: CDR1 MDHEN, CDR2 SYDVKM. CDR3 amino acids: CASSFAHGTEAFF.

The gene calls are TRBV13 and TRBJ2-3; there is no DNA to check the TCRdb D call of TRBD1. Germline CDR1 PRHDT, CDR2 FYEKMQ (reference sequence). This CDR3 region has 13 residues. CDR3 in amino acids: CASSPQPSGPQYF.

The genes are TRBV29-1 and TRBJ2-1; TCRdb proposes TRBD1, but this gene call is untestable without DNA. The germline gives CDR1 SQVTM, CDR2 ANQGSEA. CDR3 length: 13 amino acids. The CDR3 protein is CSGFPGQGNKQFF.

The CDR3 loop reads CASSLAPREQYF. This chain joins TRBV5-1 and TRBJ2-7. This CDR3 contains 12 residues. Germline loops: CDR1 SGHRS, CDR2 YFSETQ.

The V gene is TRBV2, the J gene TRBJ2-7. Germline assignment: CDR1 SNHLY and CDR2 FYNNEI. The CDR3 is 14 residues long. This chain's CDR3 is CASRIGTGPYEQYF.

The rearrangement uses TRBV29-1 and TRBJ2-3; TCRdb's D gene call, TRBD1, goes unchecked for lack of DNA. CDR1 and CDR2 (germline): SQVTM, ANQGSEA. This CDR3 has 14 residues. The CDR3 here is CSVGGGISTDTQYF.

The chain uses TRBV12-3 or TRBV12-4 and TRBJ1-2. The CDR3 sequence is 13 residues long. The CDR3 loop reads CASSLGLGGGYTF.

The J gene is TRBJ2-7, the V gene TRBV12-3 or TRBV12-4. The CDR3 consists of 13 residues. The CDR3 sequence is CASRLAGPYEQYF.

This sequence joins TRBV5-6 and TRBJ2-1; TCRdb returns TRBD1, unconfirmable since there is no DNA. Germline V gene data show CDR1 as SGHDT and CDR2 as YYEEEE. The CDR3 spans 13 residues. CDR3 sequence: CASSPQGAGEQFF.

The chain recombines TRBV7-9 with TRBJ2-1. Germline CDR1 and CDR2: SEHNR and FQNEAQ (reference sequence). This CDR3 has 14 residues. The CDR3 loop is CASTSSWGYDEQFF.